This TCR beta chain was identified during a study of beta chain features in type 1 diabetes. At the level of the study: Sorted cells from all samples, numbering 100 million to 120 million, were examined.

This clone showed up many times. What it binds is unknown. Germline V gene sequence: CDR1 KGHSH, CDR2 LQKENI. The V segment lost 0 bases and the J segment 5 bases; nucleotides outside the gene matches: 7. This CDR3 contains 17 residues. Study-wide results and caveats: TCRB CDR3s from Type 1 diabetes patients were moderately but significantly shorter in all four CD4+ subsets. The study found that naive, central memory and Treg TCRB repertoires appeared more similar in patients than in healthy donors. Diminished insertions and augmented deletions at VDJ junctions characterized type 1 diabetes patients.

Reverse transcription of all isolated RNA meant that expressed TCRB transcripts were sequenced. TCRdb's copy holds only in-frame clones and misses some; the assay was immunoSEQ multiplex PCR. The sample yields fewer than 350,000 clones, around 7.8% seen once. This chain links TRBV18 with TRBJ2-3, with 11 bases fitting TRBD2. This TCR came from a young woman in good health. The sequenced sample consisted of central memory CD4+ T cells from blood. CDR3: CASSPPFSTSGGDTQYF. The DNA for the CDR3 is TGTGCCAGCTCACCACCATTTTCAACTAGCGGGGGAGATACGCAGTATTTT.